These 7 T cell receptor beta chains were sequenced from one sample in a study of cytomegalovirus exposure and HLA in healthy donors. PCR amplification relied on 60 Vbeta primers (plus 13 Jbeta primers). TCRdb keeps only in-frame clones here, not all; method: immunoSEQ multiplex PCR. Here the sample spans roughly 220,000 clones, approximately 78% being singletons. The sample comprised PBMCs. The receptors derive from a woman aged 40 to 50 in good health and CMV-seronegative.

The chain links TRBV18 to TRBJ1-4; D may be TRBD1 (5 bases). Trimming left V 6 bases short and J 4 bases short, with 12 bases between. The V gene's germline CDR1 is KGHSH and CDR2 LQKENI. This CDR3 is built from 14 residues. CDR3 coding DNA: TGTGCCAGCTCGCGGGGACTCCTTAATGAAAAACTGTTTTTT. Residues: CASSRGLLNEKLFF.

The rearrangement joins TRBV29-1 to TRBJ2-1; 7 positions match TRBD2. Germline CDR1 and CDR2: SQVTM and ANQGSEA. J lost 4 bases, V lost 6 bases, and 6 bases had no gene match. CDR3 size: 13 residues. The CDR3 DNA reads as TGCAGCGTCGCGCGGGAGCGATACAATGAGCAGTTCTTC. Translated: CSVARERYNEQFF.

This clone occurred once. The chain has TRBV28 and TRBJ1-2; 8 nucleotides align to TRBD1. From germline, CDR1 is MDHEN and CDR2 SYDVKM. After removal of 7 bases from V and 6 bases from J, the junction contained 13 bases not matched to a gene. The CDR3 covers 15 residues. The CDR3 region has the DNA TGTGCCAGCATGGGAGCTTTCGGACAGGGAGATGGCTACACCTTC. It encodes CASMGAFGQGDGYTF.

The gene calls are TRBV28 and TRBJ1-1; 7 bases agree with TRBD1. V dropped 5 bases and J dropped 6; count of bases not matched to a gene: 9. The CDR3 extends over 14 amino acids. The germline gives CDR1 MDHEN, CDR2 SYDVKM. CDR3 coding DNA: TGTGCCAGCAGTCCGACAGACAGGGAGGCTGAAGCTTTCTTT. Its protein product is CASSPTDREAEAFF.

The rearrangement joins TRBV10-1 to TRBJ2-1; the D is unclear. Germline lookup yields CDR1 WNHNN and CDR2 SYGVQD (reference sequence). This CDR3 region has 15 residues. Trimming took 2 bases from V and 3 from J, leaving 11 bases between them. The CDR3 DNA reads TGCGCCAGCAGTGAGCATCGGGTTAGCTACAATGAGCAGTTCTTC. It yields the protein CASSEHRVSYNEQFF.

The J gene is TRBJ2-1, the V gene TRBV7-7, with D unclear. V was shortened by 3 bases and J by 4 bases, with 7 bases between the two germline ends. The CDR3 contains 13 residues. Germline values: CDR1 SSHAT, CDR2 FNYEAQ (reference sequence). CDR3 sequence reads: CASSFDLYNEQFF. In DNA, the CDR3 is TGTGCCAGCAGCTTCGACTTGTACAATGAGCAGTTCTTC. Drawing the rest from reference TRBV7-7 and TRBJ2-1, the complete variable domain is GAGVSQSPRYKVTKRGQDVTLRCDPISSHATLYWYQQALGQGPEFLTYFNYEAQPDKSGLPSDRFSAERPEGSISTLTIQRTEQRDSAMYRCASSFDLYNEQFFGPGTRLTVL.

This chain uses TRBV9 with TRBJ2-1; tentatively, D is TRBD1 (5 bases). Germline loops: CDR1 SGDLS, CDR2 YYNGEE. CDR3 length: 15 residues. The ends were cut back, 1 base at V and 0 bases at J, with 8 bases in the middle. CDR3 nucleotide sequence: TGTGCCAGCAGCGTACAAGGGGACTCCTACAATGAGCAGTTCTTC. Its protein product is CASSVQGDSYNEQFF.